This T cell receptor beta chain was profiled in a study of CXCR3-negative and CXCR3-positive naive CD8 T cells. Study findings and constraints: CXCR3-positive naive cells had TRB CDR3s that were more hydrophobic than CXCR3-negative naive cells had.

Remarks on this clonotype: Its antigen is not identified.

The TRB libraries of cDNA were built by UMI-labeled 5' RACE. From its re-call of the 5' RACE reads, TCRdb lists each CDR3 protein once, without DNA. Here the sample table reports some 60,000 distinct CDR3 sequences. This CDR3 region has 16 residues. Per germline, CDR1 LNHNV and CDR2 YYDKDF (reference sequence). The sequence came from a human donor in good health. Some clones in this sample may be carry-over from other donors' samples. J is TRBJ2-2 and V is TRBV15; TCRdb's D gene call, TRBD1, goes unchecked for lack of DNA. The sequencing input was naive CXCR3+ CD8+ T cells from blood. Stated subset: CD45RO-CCR7+CD27+CD95- naive CD8+ T cells expressing CXCR3 (TNR3+). The chain's CDR3 is CATSSRRGTNTGELFF.